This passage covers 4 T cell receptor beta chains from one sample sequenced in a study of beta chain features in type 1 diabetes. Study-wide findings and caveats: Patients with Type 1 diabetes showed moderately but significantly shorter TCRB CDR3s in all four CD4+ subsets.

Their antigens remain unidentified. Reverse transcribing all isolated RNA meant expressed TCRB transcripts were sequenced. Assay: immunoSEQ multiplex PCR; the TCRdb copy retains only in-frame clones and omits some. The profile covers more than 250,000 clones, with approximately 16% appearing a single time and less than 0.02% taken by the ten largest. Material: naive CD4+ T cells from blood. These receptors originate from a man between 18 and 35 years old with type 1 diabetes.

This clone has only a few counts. For the CDR3, the DNA is TGTGCCAGCAGCGCGTCCGGGACAGGGCCCACTGAAGCTTTCTTT. Translation gives CASSASGTGPTEAFF. The chain combines TRBV9 with TRBJ1-1; 9 bases match TRBD1. V shed 3 bases and J 4 bases; nucleotides not matched to a gene: 7. Germline V gene sequence: CDR1 SGDLS, CDR2 YYNGEE. The CDR3 is 15 amino acids. Looking up the rest from reference TRBV9 and TRBJ1-1 gives the full variable domain: DSGVTQTPKHLITATGQRVTLRCSPRSGDLSVYWYQQSLDQGLQFLIQYYNGEERAKGNILERFSAQQFPDLHSELNLSSLELGDSALYFCASSASGTGPTEAFFGQGTRLTVV.

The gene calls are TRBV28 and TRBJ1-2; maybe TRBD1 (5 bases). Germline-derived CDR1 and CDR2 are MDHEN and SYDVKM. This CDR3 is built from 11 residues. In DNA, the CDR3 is TGTTCTTGGGGGGGGAACTATGGCTACACCTTC. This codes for CSWGGNYGYTF.

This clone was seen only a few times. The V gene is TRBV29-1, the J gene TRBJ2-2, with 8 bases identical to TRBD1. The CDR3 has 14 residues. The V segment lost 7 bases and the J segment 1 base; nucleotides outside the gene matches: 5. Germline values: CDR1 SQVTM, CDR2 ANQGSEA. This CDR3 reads CSARTGQNTGELFF. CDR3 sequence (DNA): TGCAGCGCACGGACAGGGCAGAACACCGGGGAGCTGTTTTTT.

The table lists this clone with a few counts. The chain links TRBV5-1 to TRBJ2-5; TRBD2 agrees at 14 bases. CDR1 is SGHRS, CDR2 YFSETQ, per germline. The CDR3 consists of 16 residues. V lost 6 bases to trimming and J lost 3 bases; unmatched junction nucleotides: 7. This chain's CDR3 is CASTTMGLAGEETQYF. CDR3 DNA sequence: TGCGCCAGCACAACCATGGGACTAGCGGGGGAAGAGACCCAGTACTTC.